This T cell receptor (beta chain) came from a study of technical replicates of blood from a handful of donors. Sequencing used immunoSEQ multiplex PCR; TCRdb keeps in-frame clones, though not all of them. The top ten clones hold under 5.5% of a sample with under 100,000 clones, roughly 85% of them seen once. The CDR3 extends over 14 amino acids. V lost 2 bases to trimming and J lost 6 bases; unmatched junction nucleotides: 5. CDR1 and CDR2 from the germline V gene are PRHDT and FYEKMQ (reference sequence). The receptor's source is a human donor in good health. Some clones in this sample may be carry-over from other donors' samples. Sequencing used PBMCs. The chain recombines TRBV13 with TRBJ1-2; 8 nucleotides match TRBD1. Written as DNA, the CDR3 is TGTGCCAGCAGCTTATGGGAGGACAGGGATGGCTACACCTTC. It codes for CASSLWEDRDGYTF.